This T cell receptor (beta chain) originates from a study of tumor and adjacent non-tumor tissue in lung cancer. V lost 10 bases to trimming and J lost 11 bases, with 20 bases between them. Germline CDR1 and CDR2: SGHAT and FQNNGV. This CDR3 has 12 residues. No cell sorting was done before RNA was extracted from the tissue. A modified ARM-PCR protocol with three rounds of nested PCR amplified TCRbeta. TCRdb reprocessed the multiplex PCR reads via MiXCR and lists one record per CDR3 protein. The table records some 74,000 distinct CDR3 sequences, around 70% of them present only once. The J gene is TRBJ1-1, the V gene TRBV11-2, with D possibly TRBD1 on 6 matching bases. Source material: lung tumor tissue. This TCR was recovered from a middle-aged woman with non-small cell lung cancer. The CDR3 loop is CANKLEGTLAFF. The CDR3 DNA follows: TGTGCCAACAAGTTAGAGGGGACACTGGCTTTCTTT.